This T cell receptor beta chain was observed in a study of blood T cell repertoires in COVID-19. Overall study context: The origin of the acute and convalescent COVID-19 samples was the United States, Italy and Spain. T cells, B-cell-depleted T cells, or PBMCs provided the cDNA or gDNA that served as material.

A Seattle source enrolled patients during active infection and followed them longitudinally. The germline V gene has CDR1 LGHNA and CDR2 YNFKEQ. The CDR3 sequence is 15 residues long. Trimming cost V 0 bases and J 4 bases; bases outside gene matches: 5. TCRdb keeps only in-frame clones here, not all; method: immunoSEQ multiplex PCR. The sample carries 96,000 or so clones, roughly 89% recorded once. V usage is TRBV4-2 and J usage is TRBJ2-5; 7 nucleotides agree with TRBD1. The TCR originated in a human donor with COVID-19, enrolled during active disease. The donor label of this sample is uncertain. Sequenced material: peripheral blood. The DNA of the CDR3 is TGTGCCAGCAGCCAAGAGGGACGACAGGGAGAGACCCAGTACTTC. It yields the protein CASSQEGRQGETQYF.